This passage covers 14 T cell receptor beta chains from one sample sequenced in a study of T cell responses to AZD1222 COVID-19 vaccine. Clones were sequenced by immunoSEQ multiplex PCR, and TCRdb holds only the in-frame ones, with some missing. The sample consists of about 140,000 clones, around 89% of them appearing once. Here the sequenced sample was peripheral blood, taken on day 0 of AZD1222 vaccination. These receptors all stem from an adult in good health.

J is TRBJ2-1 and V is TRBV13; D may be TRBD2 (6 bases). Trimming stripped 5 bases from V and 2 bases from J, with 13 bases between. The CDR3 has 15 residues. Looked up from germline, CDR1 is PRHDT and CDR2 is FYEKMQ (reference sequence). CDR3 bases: TGTGCCAGCAGCGCGGGGACTTTACCCTACAATGAGCAGTTCTTC. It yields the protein CASSAGTLPYNEQFF.

The CDR3 DNA is TGTGCCAGCAGCCAACCCTCGAGCGGGAGCCTAGATACGCAGTATTTT. Encoded protein: CASSQPSSGSLDTQYF. V is TRBV16 and J is TRBJ2-3; 8 nucleotides line up with TRBD2. The V and J ends lost 2 bases and 5 bases, in that order; junction bases with no gene match: 9. The CDR3 sequence is 16 residues long. The germline CDR1 and CDR2 sequences are KGHSY and FQNENV.

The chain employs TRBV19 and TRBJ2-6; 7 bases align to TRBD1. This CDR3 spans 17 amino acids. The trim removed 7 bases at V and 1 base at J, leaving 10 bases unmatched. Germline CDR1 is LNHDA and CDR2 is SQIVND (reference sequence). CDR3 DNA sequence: TGTGCCAGTAATAGGGACAGTCTCCCGTCTGGGGCCAACGTCCTGACTTTC. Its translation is CASNRDSLPSGANVLTF.

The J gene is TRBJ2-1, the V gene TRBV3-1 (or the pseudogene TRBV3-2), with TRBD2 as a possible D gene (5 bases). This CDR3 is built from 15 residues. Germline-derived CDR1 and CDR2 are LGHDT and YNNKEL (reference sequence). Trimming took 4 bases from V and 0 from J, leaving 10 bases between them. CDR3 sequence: CASSPRASSYNEQFF. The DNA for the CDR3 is TGTGCCAGCAGCCCGCGGGCTAGCTCCTACAATGAGCAGTTCTTC.

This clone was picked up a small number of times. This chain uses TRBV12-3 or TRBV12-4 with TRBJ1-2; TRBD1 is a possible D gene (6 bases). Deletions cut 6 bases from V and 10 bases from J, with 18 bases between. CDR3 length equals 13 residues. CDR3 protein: CASRPSNRELYTF. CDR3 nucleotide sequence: TGTGCCAGCAGACCGTCTAACAGGGAACTCTACACCTTC.

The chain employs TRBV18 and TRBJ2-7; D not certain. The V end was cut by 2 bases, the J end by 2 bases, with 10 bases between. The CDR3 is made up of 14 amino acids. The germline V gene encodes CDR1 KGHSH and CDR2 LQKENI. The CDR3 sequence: CASSPDAGTYEQYF. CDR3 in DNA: TGTGCCAGCTCACCAGATGCAGGTACCTACGAGCAGTACTTC.

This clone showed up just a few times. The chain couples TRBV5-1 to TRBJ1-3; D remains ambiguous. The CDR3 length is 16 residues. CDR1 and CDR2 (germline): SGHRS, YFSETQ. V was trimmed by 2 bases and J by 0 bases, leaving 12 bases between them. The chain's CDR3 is CASSFEGTGSGNTIYF. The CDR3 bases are TGCGCCAGCAGCTTCGAAGGAACTGGCTCTGGAAACACCATATATTTT.

In DNA form, the CDR3 reads TGTGCCAGCAGTTCTACGGGGGGCTCCTACAATGAGCAGTTCTTC. This codes for CASSSTGGSYNEQFF. The genes are TRBV27 and TRBJ2-1, with 7 bases lining up with TRBD2. The CDR3 consists of 15 residues. V dropped 4 bases and J dropped 0; count of bases not matched to a gene: 3. The germline V gene encodes CDR1 MNHEY and CDR2 SMNVEV (reference sequence).

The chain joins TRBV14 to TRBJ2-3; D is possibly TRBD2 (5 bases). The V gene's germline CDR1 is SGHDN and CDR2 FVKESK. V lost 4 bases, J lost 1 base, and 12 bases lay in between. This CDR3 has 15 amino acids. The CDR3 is CASSRTEAGTDTQYF. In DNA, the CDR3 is TGTGCCAGCAGCCGGACTGAGGCGGGCACAGATACGCAGTATTTT.

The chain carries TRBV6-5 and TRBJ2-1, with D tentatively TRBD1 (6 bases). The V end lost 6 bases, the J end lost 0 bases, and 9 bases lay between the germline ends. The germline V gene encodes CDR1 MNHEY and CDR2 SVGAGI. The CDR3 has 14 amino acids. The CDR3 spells CASRRTASYNEQFF. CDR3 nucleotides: TGTGCCAGCAGGAGGACAGCCTCCTACAATGAGCAGTTCTTC.

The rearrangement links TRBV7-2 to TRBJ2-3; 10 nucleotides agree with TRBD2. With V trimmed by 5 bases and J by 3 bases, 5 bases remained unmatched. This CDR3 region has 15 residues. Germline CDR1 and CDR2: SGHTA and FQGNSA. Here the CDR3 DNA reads TGTGCCAGCAGCCAGCGGGAGGGGAGGACAGATACGCAGTATTTT. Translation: CASSQREGRTDTQYF.

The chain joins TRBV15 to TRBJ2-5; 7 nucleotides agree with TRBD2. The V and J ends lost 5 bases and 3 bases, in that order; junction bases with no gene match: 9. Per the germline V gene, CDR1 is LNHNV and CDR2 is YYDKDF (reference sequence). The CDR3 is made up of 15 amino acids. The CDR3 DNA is TGTGCCACCAGCGGAAGACTAGCCCGCAAAGAGACCCAGTACTTC. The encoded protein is CATSGRLARKETQYF.

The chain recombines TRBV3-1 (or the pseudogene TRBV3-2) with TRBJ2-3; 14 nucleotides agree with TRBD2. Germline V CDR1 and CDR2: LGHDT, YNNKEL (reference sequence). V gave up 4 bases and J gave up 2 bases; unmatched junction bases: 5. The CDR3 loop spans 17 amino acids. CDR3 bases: TGTGCCAGCAGCCTCGGGACTAGCGGGGGACCCACAGATACGCAGTATTTT. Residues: CASSLGTSGGPTDTQYF.

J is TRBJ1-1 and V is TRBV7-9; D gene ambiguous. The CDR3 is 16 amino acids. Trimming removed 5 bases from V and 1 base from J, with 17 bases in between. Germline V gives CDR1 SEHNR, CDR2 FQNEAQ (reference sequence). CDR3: CASSATVRGGNTEAFF. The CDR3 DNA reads TGTGCCAGCAGCGCAACAGTCCGGGGAGGGAACACTGAAGCTTTCTTT.